The present T cell receptor beta chain was sequenced within a study of blood T cell repertoires in COVID-19. Study background: Acute and convalescent COVID-19 samples came from the United States, Italy and Spain. PBMCs, B-cell-depleted T cells, or T cells were the source of the cDNA or gDNA that made up the material.

Original processing methods: Cell counts per sample came from amplifying reference gene primers. Libraries were prepared by immunoSEQ multiplex PCR; TCRdb keeps only in-frame clonotypes and omits some of them. The V and J calls and clone size come from that table; D and trimming were worked out from the DNA. The data contain about 26,000 clones, roughly 94% of them singletons. The V and J ends lost 0 bases and 5 bases, in that order; junction bases with no gene match: 4. Germline lookup yields CDR1 GTSNPN and CDR2 SVGIG (reference sequence). The CDR3 has 15 residues. Sequencing input: peripheral blood. The TCR comes from a human donor with active COVID-19. The donor label of this sample is uncertain. The chain uses TRBV30 and TRBJ2-3; 11 bases are a match to TRBD2. The CDR3 sequence: CAWSVLAGAIDTQYF. The CDR3 region has the DNA TGTGCCTGGAGTGTACTAGCGGGGGCGATAGATACGCAGTATTTT.